The 7 T cell receptor beta chains below all came from one sample that was sequenced in a study of cytomegalovirus exposure and HLA in healthy donors. In the PCR, 60 Vbeta and 13 Jbeta primers were used. The repertoire was sequenced with immunoSEQ multiplex PCR; TCRdb's copy has only in-frame clones and lacks some. The profile shows roughly 220,000 clones, around 64% of them singletons. Sequenced: PBMCs. Receptors originate from a man aged 35 to 55 in good health and CMV-seropositive.

This clone was found a few times. V is TRBV5-6 and J is TRBJ1-1; no definite D call. The V end was cut by 2 bases, the J end by 5 bases, with 13 bases between. The CDR3 is 14 residues long. The germline V gene encodes CDR1 SGHDT and CDR2 YYEEEE. This CDR3 reads CASSLGEAATEAFF. CDR3 nucleotides: TGTGCCAGCAGCTTAGGAGAGGCGGCGACTGAAGCTTTCTTT.

This sequence joins TRBV7-9 and TRBJ1-5; a possible D gene is TRBD1 (5 bases). Trimming left V 3 bases short and J 7 bases short, with 13 bases between. This CDR3 has 14 residues. Germline V lookup: CDR1 SEHNR, CDR2 FQNEAQ (reference sequence). CDR3 sequence (DNA): TGTGCCAGCAGCTTGTCACCCCGGGGGCAGCCCCAGCATTTT. Its translation: CASSLSPRGQPQHF.

This clone is a singleton in its sample. V is TRBV15 and J is TRBJ2-3; 8 positions agree with TRBD2. Losses at the gene ends were 0 bases for V and 1 base for J; bases not matched to a gene: 3. The CDR3 is 16 residues long. The germline V gene has CDR1 LNHNV and CDR2 YYDKDF (reference sequence). For the CDR3, the DNA is TGTGCCACCAGCAGAGATCAAGCGGGGGGCACAGATACGCAGTATTTT. This sequence encodes CATSRDQAGGTDTQYF.

The V and J genes are TRBV11-3 and TRBJ2-2; 9 bases are a match to TRBD1. V was pared by 5 bases and J by 0 bases, with 4 bases of the junction left unmatched. Germline CDR1 reads SGHNT; CDR2 reads YENEEA. The CDR3 extends over 16 amino acids. The CDR3 DNA reads as TGTGCCAGCAGCAAGACAGGGGGGTCGAACACCGGGGAGCTGTTTTTT. It yields the protein CASSKTGGSNTGELFF.

The rearrangement uses TRBV11-2 and TRBJ1-4; TRBD1 might be the D (6 bases). Between the trimmed V and J ends, which lost 5 bases and 0 bases, there was a span of 10 bases. The germline V gene encodes CDR1 SGHAT and CDR2 FQNNGV. The CDR3 contains 15 residues. The CDR3 here is CASSRQVATNEKLFF. The CDR3 region has the DNA TGTGCCAGCAGCAGACAGGTCGCAACTAATGAAAAACTGTTTTTT.

The chain links TRBV5-4 to TRBJ2-2, with 10 bases fitting TRBD2. V lost 4 bases, J lost 2 bases, and 5 bases stayed unmatched. Germline values: CDR1 SGHNT, CDR2 YYREEE (reference sequence). The CDR3 consists of 16 residues. The CDR3 loop is CASSNLAGGNTGELFF. The CDR3 DNA reads as TGTGCCAGCAGCAACTTAGCGGGGGGAAACACCGGGGAGCTGTTTTTT.

V and J are TRBV4-1 and TRBJ1-5; perhaps TRBD1 as D (6 bases). The V and J ends lost 4 bases and 1 base respectively, with 14 bases between them. There are 16 residues in the CDR3. Germline V gene sequence: CDR1 MGHRA, CDR2 YSYEKL. The CDR3, as DNA: TGCGCCAGCAGCCGTCAACAGGGAATGAGCAATCAGCCCCAGCATTTT. It codes for CASSRQQGMSNQPQHF.